Only one count was recorded for the clone carrying this T cell receptor (beta chain). The antigen remains undetermined. The sample comes from a study of cytomegalovirus exposure and HLA in healthy donors. Study-wide background: From HLA-typed donors, an early data release held tens of millions of unique TCRs. Approximately 81% of 350 to 400 genotyped donors fell in the Caucasian-associated ancestry cluster. Study-level results: Cytomegalovirus association was assigned to over 150 TCR beta chains. A few CMV-associated chains proved CMV antigen-specific in vitro.

Germline assignment: CDR1 SGDLS and CDR2 YYNGEE. This CDR3 has 15 residues. V lost 4 bases, J lost 0 bases, and 5 bases stayed unmatched. Researchers ran the PCR with 60 Vbeta and 13 Jbeta primers. The repertoire was sequenced with immunoSEQ multiplex PCR; TCRdb's copy has only in-frame clones and lacks some. The top ten clones hold roughly 2% of a sample with 150,000 to 250,000 clones, around three quarters of them seen once. Sequencing was carried out using PBMCs. The TCR sequence derives from a man younger than 40 in good health and CMV-seronegative. The chain has TRBV9 and TRBJ2-3, with 7 bases identical to TRBD1. This chain's CDR3 is CASSLRDRSTDTQYF. In nucleotides, the CDR3 is TGTGCCAGCAGCCTCCGGGACAGAAGCACAGATACGCAGTATTTT.